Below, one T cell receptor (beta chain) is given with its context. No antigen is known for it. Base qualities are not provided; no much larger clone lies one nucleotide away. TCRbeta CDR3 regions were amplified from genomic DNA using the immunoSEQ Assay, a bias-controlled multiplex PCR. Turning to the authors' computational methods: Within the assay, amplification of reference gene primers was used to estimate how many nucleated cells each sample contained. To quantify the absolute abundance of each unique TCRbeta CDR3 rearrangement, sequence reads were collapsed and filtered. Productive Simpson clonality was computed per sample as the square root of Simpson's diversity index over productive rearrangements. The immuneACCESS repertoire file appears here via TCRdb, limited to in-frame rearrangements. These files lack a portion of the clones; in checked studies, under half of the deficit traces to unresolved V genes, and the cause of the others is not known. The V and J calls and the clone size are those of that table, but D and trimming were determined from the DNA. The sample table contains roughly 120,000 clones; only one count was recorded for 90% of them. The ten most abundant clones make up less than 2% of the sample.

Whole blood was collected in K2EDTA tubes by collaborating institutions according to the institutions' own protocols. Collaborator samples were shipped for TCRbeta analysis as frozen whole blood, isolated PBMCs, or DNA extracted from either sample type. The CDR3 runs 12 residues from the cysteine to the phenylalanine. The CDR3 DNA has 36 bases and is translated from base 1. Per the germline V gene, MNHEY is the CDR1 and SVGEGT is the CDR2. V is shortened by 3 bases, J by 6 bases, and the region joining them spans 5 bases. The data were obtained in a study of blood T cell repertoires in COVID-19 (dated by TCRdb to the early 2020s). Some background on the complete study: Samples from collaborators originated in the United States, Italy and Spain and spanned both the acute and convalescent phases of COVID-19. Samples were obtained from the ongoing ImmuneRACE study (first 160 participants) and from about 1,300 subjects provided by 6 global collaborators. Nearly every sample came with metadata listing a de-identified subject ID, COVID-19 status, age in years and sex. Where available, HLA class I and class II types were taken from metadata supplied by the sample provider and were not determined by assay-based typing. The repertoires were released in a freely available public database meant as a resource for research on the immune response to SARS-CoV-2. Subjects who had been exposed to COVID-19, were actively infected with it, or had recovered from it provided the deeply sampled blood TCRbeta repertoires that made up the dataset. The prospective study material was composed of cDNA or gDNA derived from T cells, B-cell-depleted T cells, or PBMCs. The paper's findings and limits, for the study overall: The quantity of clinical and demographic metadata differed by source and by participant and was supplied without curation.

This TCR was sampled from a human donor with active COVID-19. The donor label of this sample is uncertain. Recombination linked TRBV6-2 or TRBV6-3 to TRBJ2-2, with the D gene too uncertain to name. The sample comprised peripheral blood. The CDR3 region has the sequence CASSYYSGELFF. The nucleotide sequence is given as TGTGCCAGCAGTTATTATTCCGGGGAGCTGTTTTTT.